Shown below are 21 T cell receptor beta chains from a single sample sequenced in a study of OX40 agonist ivuxolimab in advanced cancers. Sequencing was performed with immunoSEQ multiplex PCR; in TCRdb, only in-frame clones are kept and a portion is missing. The sample lists fewer than 70,000 clones, roughly 89% occurring once. This specimen was CD4+ or CD8+ T cells sorted from blood, taken in a trial of the OX40 agonist ivuxolimab. The source is an adult with an advanced solid tumor such as melanoma, head and neck, liver or kidney cancer.

The J gene is TRBJ2-5, the V gene TRBV5-6; 8 nucleotides align to TRBD2. The germline V gene has CDR1 SGHDT and CDR2 YYEEEE. Trimming cost V 4 bases and J 4 bases; bases outside gene matches: 9. The CDR3 loop spans 15 amino acids. The CDR3 region has the DNA TGTGCCAGCAGCCGCCTGGGACTAGGGCGAGAGACCCAGTACTTC. This gives the protein CASSRLGLGRETQYF.

The gene calls are TRBV7-2 and TRBJ2-3; no definite D call. Trimming shortened V by 6 bases and J by 1 base, and 5 bases separated the two germline ends. CDR1 SGHTA and CDR2 FQGNSA come from the germline V gene. The CDR3 is made up of 12 amino acids. CDR3 nucleotide sequence: TGTGCCAGCAGTTTCGGCACAGATACGCAGTATTTT. Protein: CASSFGTDTQYF.

This rearrangement joins TRBV10-3 to TRBJ2-1; D could derive from TRBD1 or TRBD2 (7 bases each). The CDR3 contains 15 residues. CDR1 ENHRY and CDR2 SYGVKD come from the germline V gene. Trimming removed 9 bases at V and 0 bases at J, with 15 bases between. The CDR3 spells CAIAQGGVSYNEQFF. In DNA, the CDR3 is TGTGCCATTGCTCAGGGGGGGGTCTCCTACAATGAGCAGTTCTTC.

This chain connects TRBV2 to TRBJ2-7; D perhaps matches TRBD1 (6 bases). The V gene's germline CDR1 is SNHLY and CDR2 FYNNEI. The CDR3 extends over 14 amino acids. V was shortened by 10 bases and J by 2 bases, with 18 bases between the two germline ends. The CDR3 region has the DNA TGTGCCACCCAGACGAACAGGGCTACCTACGAGCAGTACTTC. Protein: CATQTNRATYEQYF.

The chain recombines TRBV19 with TRBJ1-3, with TRBD1 matching over 7 bases. The CDR3 totals 13 residues. Germline values: CDR1 LNHDA, CDR2 SQIVND (reference sequence). The V segment lost 3 bases and the J segment 4 bases; nucleotides outside the gene matches: 0. CDR3 sequence reads: CASSMGQGNTIYF. The CDR3 coding sequence is TGTGCCAGTAGTATGGGACAGGGAAACACCATATATTTT.

This chain connects TRBV30 to TRBJ1-2; D is uncertain. Trimming cost V 8 bases and J 0 bases, with 13 bases left between them. Germline loops: CDR1 GTSNPN, CDR2 SVGIG (reference sequence). This CDR3 is built from 13 residues. For the CDR3, the DNA is TGTGCCCTTACCGGGATTTCTAACTATGGCTACACCTTC. Protein: CALTGISNYGYTF.

CDR3 coding DNA: TGTGCCAGCAGCTTCCCCAACTACGAGCAGTACTTC. Its protein is CASSFPNYEQYF. This chain joins TRBV7-8 and TRBJ2-7; unclear D gene. This CDR3 region has 12 residues. Germline CDR1 and CDR2: SGHVS and FQNEAQ. The ends were cut back, 3 bases at V and 3 bases at J, with 6 bases in the middle.

The CDR3 here is CASKPTGATNEKLFF. The CDR3, as DNA: TGTGCCAGCAAACCGACAGGGGCAACTAATGAAAAACTGTTTTTT. The V call is TRBV28, the J call TRBJ1-4; 8 nucleotides align to TRBD1. The J segment lost 0 bases and the V segment lost 7 bases, leaving 4 bases of the junction unmatched. CDR3 length: 15 residues. Germline V gene sequence: CDR1 MDHEN, CDR2 SYDVKM.

V usage is TRBV11-2 and J usage is TRBJ2-1; 10 bases are a match to TRBD2. The CDR3 covers 14 residues. The J segment lost 9 bases and the V segment lost 5 bases, leaving 7 bases of the junction unmatched. CDR1 is SGHAT, CDR2 FQNNGV, per germline. The CDR3 DNA follows: TGTGCCAGCAGCCACCCCCTAGCGGGAGTTGAGCAGTTCTTC. Protein: CASSHPLAGVEQFF.

The sample holds a few counts of this clone. Other DNA variants within this sample encode the same CDR3. V usage is TRBV4-1 and J usage is TRBJ1-4; 8 nucleotides align to TRBD1. V lost 0 bases to trimming and J lost 7 bases; unmatched junction nucleotides: 4. Germline V gives CDR1 MGHRA, CDR2 YSYEKL. The CDR3 sequence is 15 residues long. CDR3 sequence: CASSQEGQGSEKLFF. Written as DNA, the CDR3 is TGCGCCAGCAGCCAAGAAGGACAGGGTAGTGAAAAACTGTTTTTT.

The chain uses TRBV5-1 and TRBJ2-2; tentatively, D is TRBD2 (6 bases). V was cut by 2 bases and J by 6 bases, with 11 bases left in between. Germline V gene data show CDR1 as SGHRS and CDR2 as YFSETQ. This CDR3 has 14 amino acids. In DNA, the CDR3 is TGCGCCAGCAGCTTTAGCGGTATTTCCGGGGAGCTGTTTTTT. This translates into CASSFSGISGELFF.

The rearrangement joins TRBV20-1 to TRBJ2-5; D remains unclear. Germline V gene data show CDR1 as DFQATT and CDR2 as SNEGSKA (reference sequence). The CDR3 length is 11 residues. V was shortened by 2 bases and J by 4 bases, with 5 bases between the two germline ends. CDR3 in DNA: TGCAGTGCTAGAATAGGAGAGACCCAGTACTTC. This translates into CSARIGETQYF.

The chain recombines TRBV2 with TRBJ1-1; TRBD1 might be the D (6 bases). V lost 6 bases and J lost 11, with 13 bases in between. Germline-derived CDR1 and CDR2 are SNHLY and FYNNEI. The CDR3 length is 11 residues. CDR3 nucleotide sequence: TGTGCCAGCAGCCTGGGGGGGGCTGCTTTCTTT. Its protein product is CASSLGGAAFF.

J is TRBJ2-7 and V is TRBV10-3, with unresolved D. V dropped 4 bases and J dropped 4 bases, with 17 bases sitting between them. Germline-derived CDR1 and CDR2 are ENHRY and SYGVKD. This CDR3 region has 15 residues. This chain's CDR3 is CAISGRTPPLYEQYF. The CDR3 nucleotides are TGTGCCATCAGTGGCAGAACTCCGCCCCTTTACGAGCAGTACTTC.

The rearrangement links TRBV11-2 to TRBJ1-2, with D uncertain. V was trimmed by 5 bases and J by 6 bases, leaving 22 bases between them. The CDR3 totals 16 residues. Germline assignment: CDR1 SGHAT and CDR2 FQNNGV. The CDR3 is CASSATGVRDKDGYTF. CDR3 DNA sequence: TGTGCCAGCAGCGCCACCGGGGTCCGGGATAAGGATGGCTACACCTTC.

V gene TRBV27 combines with J gene TRBJ2-1, with 14 bases aligning to TRBD2. Unmatched junction bases numbered 17, after V lost 7 bases and J lost 12 bases. The CDR3 has 17 amino acids. The germline gives CDR1 MNHEY, CDR2 SMNVEV (reference sequence). In nucleotides, the CDR3 is TGTGCCAGCATCCCAAGAGTACCGGGACTAGCGGGAGTCGCGCAGTTCTTC. Residues: CASIPRVPGLAGVAQFF.

The rearrangement links TRBV29-1 to TRBJ2-5, with TRBD1 matching over 9 bases. V lost 8 bases, J lost 4 bases, and 11 bases stayed unmatched. Germline V gene sequence: CDR1 SQVTM, CDR2 ANQGSEA. The CDR3 is 14 amino acids. The DNA of the CDR3 is TGCAGCACGCGGGGGACAGGGAAATCAGAGACCCAGTACTTC. Its translation: CSTRGTGKSETQYF. Full variable domain (outside the CDR3, taken from reference TRBV29-1 and TRBJ2-5): SAVISQKPSRDICQRGTSLTIQCQVDSQVTMMFWYRQQPGQSLTLIATANQGSEATYESGFVIDKFPISRPNLTFSTLTVSNMSPEDSSIYLCSTRGTGKSETQYFGPGTRLLVL.

V and J are TRBV7-9 and TRBJ2-1, with a tentative D call TRBD2 (5 bases). CDR1 SEHNR and CDR2 FQNEAQ come from the germline V gene (reference sequence). Trimming pared 6 bases from V and 6 bases from J, leaving 18 bases between. This CDR3 is built from 15 residues. This CDR3 is CASSREGDPRNEQFF. CDR3 bases: TGTGCCAGCAGTAGAGAGGGAGACCCTCGCAATGAGCAGTTCTTC.

This clone was seen once. V gene TRBV30 combines with J gene TRBJ1-1; TRBD1 matches at 11 bases. V shed 5 bases and J 5 bases; nucleotides not matched to a gene: 13. The germline V gene encodes CDR1 GTSNPN and CDR2 SVGIG (reference sequence). The CDR3 totals 16 residues. CDR3 region: CAWPSGQGAPRTEAFF. In DNA, the CDR3 is TGTGCCTGGCCCTCAGGACAGGGGGCGCCCCGTACTGAAGCTTTCTTT.

This clone occurred once. The gene calls are TRBV2 and TRBJ1-5; TRBD1 is a possible D gene (5 bases). Trimming shortened V by 6 bases and J by 2 bases, and 14 bases separated the two germline ends. The CDR3 has 15 residues. The germline V gene encodes CDR1 SNHLY and CDR2 FYNNEI. The DNA of the CDR3 is TGTGCCAGCAGGACCGGGGGTTTCGGCAATCAGCCCCAGCATTTT. The encoded protein is CASRTGGFGNQPQHF.

The V call is TRBV6-1, the J call TRBJ2-3, with TRBD1 as a possible D gene (6 bases). Trimming left V 8 bases short and J 0 bases short, with 12 bases between. Per germline, CDR1 MNHNS and CDR2 SASEGT. The CDR3 spans 14 residues. Here the CDR3 DNA reads TGTGCCAGCTCAAGACAGGCTAGCACAGATACGCAGTATTTT. Protein product: CASSRQASTDTQYF.